This passage covers 17 T cell receptor beta chains from one sample sequenced in a study of tumor and adjacent non-tumor tissue in lung cancer. The template was RNA from unsorted bulk tissue. The library came from three nested PCR rounds adapted from ARM-PCR protocols. TCRdb recomputed calls from the multiplex PCR reads with MiXCR, one row per CDR3 protein. Among more than 85,000 distinct CDR3 sequences, approximately 80% were seen once, and the ten largest hold approximately 24%. Sequenced input: lung tumor tissue. All receptors derive from a man between 65 and 80 years old with non-small cell lung cancer.

This rearrangement joins TRBV29-1 to TRBJ1-2, with a tentative D call TRBD1 (5 bases). Germline loops: CDR1 SQVTM, CDR2 ANQGSEA. V shed 8 bases and J shed 8 bases, with 27 bases lying between them. This CDR3 is built from 15 residues. Written as DNA, the CDR3 is TGCAGCACTGAAGACCCCCGGCAGGGCTTAGGCGGCTACACCTTC. Its protein is CSTEDPRQGLGGYTF.

For this clonotype: One junction end disagrees with the germline gene, perhaps due to a read error. The chain joins TRBV6-6 to TRBJ2-7, with 7 bases aligning to TRBD1. The CDR3 consists of 16 residues. Germline CDR1 is MNHNY and CDR2 is SVGAGI (reference sequence). The DNA for the CDR3 is TGTGCCAGCAGGTACTCGGTGGGACAGCCCTCCTACAAGCAGTACTTC. Translated, it gives CASRYSVGQPSYKQYF.

The V call is TRBV29-1, the J call TRBJ2-4; D assignment may be TRBD1 or TRBD2 (6 bases each). The CDR3 is made up of 15 amino acids. V was shortened by 4 bases and J by 6 bases, with 19 bases between the two germline ends. Germline V lookup: CDR1 SQVTM, CDR2 ANQGSEA. CDR3 region: CSVAQIGGRINIQYF. DNA of the CDR3: TGCAGCGTTGCCCAGATAGGGGGGCGGATAAACATTCAGTACTTC.

As to this clonotype: At one end, the junction sequence differs from germline, possibly due to a read error. This rearrangement joins TRBV10-2 to TRBJ2-1, with unresolved D. This CDR3 region has 14 residues. Germline V gives CDR1 WSHSY, CDR2 SAAADI. This chain's CDR3 is CASSEPPQVHEKFF. In DNA form, the CDR3 reads TGCGCCAGCAGTGAGCCTCCACAAGTACATGAGAAGTTCTTC.

In its sample, this clonotype ranks as medium-sized. The CDR3 DNA follows: TGCGCCAGCAGCCTGGGACAGGGGAATGAAAAACTGTTTTTT. It is translated as CASSLGQGNEKLFF. This sequence joins TRBV5-1 and TRBJ1-4; 10 bases match TRBD1. From germline, CDR1 is SGHRS and CDR2 YFSETQ. This CDR3 is built from 14 residues. Trimming at V came to 4 bases and at J to 5 bases, leaving 2 bases not matched to a gene.

Worth noting for this clonotype: At one of its ends the junction is not consistent with the germline gene, which may arise from a read error. This rearrangement joins TRBV11-2 to TRBJ2-7; 7 bases line up with TRBD1. The CDR3 is 15 amino acids. In germline, CDR1 is SGHAT, CDR2 FQNNGV. The CDR3, as DNA: TGTGCCAGCAGCTTAGATCAGGGGGTCCCCTACGAGCTGCACTTC. Translated, it gives CASSLDQGVPYELHF. The whole variable domain, remainder taken from reference TRBV11-2 and TRBJ2-7, is EAGVAQSPRYKIIEKRQSVAFWCNPISGHATLYWYQQILGQGPKLLIQFQNNGVVDDSQLPKDRFSAERLKGVDSTLKIQPAKLEDSAVYLCASSLDQGVPYELHFGPGTRLTVT.

As to this clonotype: Since a much larger clone is just one base distant, this may be a read error. The gene calls are TRBV2 and TRBJ1-2; 7 nucleotides agree with TRBD1. CDR3 length: 13 residues. J was trimmed by 4 bases and V by 7 bases; bases with no gene match: 6. Per the germline V gene, CDR1 is SNHLY and CDR2 is FYNNEI. CDR3 sequence (DNA): TGTGCCAGCAATATCGGACAGGCCTATGGCTACACCTTC. This translates into CASNIGQAYGYTF.

A single count supports this clonotype. This CDR3 is missing its conserved last phenylalanine or tryptophan, likely due to a read error. The DNA is left out, because the CDR3 cannot be placed on it with certainty; the CDR3 is given as TCRdb lists it. The rearrangement links TRBV5-6 to TRBJ2-3; the table's D call of TRBD2 was not tested on the DNA. The CDR3 is 14 residues long, ends included. CDR1 and CDR2 from the germline V gene are SGHDT and YYEEEE. CDR3 loop: CASSSTPSTDTQYL.

This clonotype was recorded once. This rearrangement joins TRBV4-2 to TRBJ2-5; D might be TRBD1 (5 bases). This CDR3 is built from 16 residues. Germline lookup yields CDR1 LGHNA and CDR2 YNFKEQ. The V end lost 4 bases, the J end lost 5 bases, and 20 bases lay between the germline ends. The CDR3 sequence: CASSPQGTVHVETQYF. In nucleotides, the CDR3 is TGTGCCAGCAGCCCCCAGGGAACGGTACATGTGGAGACCCAGTACTTC.

Notes on this clonotype: The junction does not match germline at one end; this may be a read error. CDR3 region: CASSETVNSEVFF. The CDR3 nucleotides are TGTGCCAGCAGTGAGACGGTGAACTCTGAAGTTTTCTTT. The chain couples TRBV6-2 or TRBV6-3 to TRBJ1-1; D is undetermined. The length of the CDR3 is 13 residues. The germline V gene has CDR1 MNHEY and CDR2 SVGEGT.

About this clonotype: Germline is not matched at one junction end, which may reflect a read error. The chain recombines TRBV11-3 with TRBJ2-1; a possible D gene is TRBD2 (5 bases). CDR1 and CDR2 (germline): SGHNT, YENEEA. CDR3 length: 17 amino acids. The CDR3 coding sequence is TGTGCCAGCGGCTTAGGCCTCTTAGCGCGAGATAGAAATGAGCAGTTCTTC. Its protein product is CASGLGLLARDRNEQFF.

As regards this clonotype: At one end, the junction sequence differs from germline, possibly due to a read error. The chain joins TRBV6-2 or TRBV6-3 to TRBJ2-7; tentative D call: TRBD2 (6 bases). The CDR3 contains 16 residues. Looked up from germline, CDR1 is MNHEY and CDR2 is SVGEGT. The CDR3 loop reads CVSRKAAGTRGSEQYF. The CDR3 DNA is TGTGTCAGCAGGAAAGCTGCCGGGACTCGGGGGAGCGAGCAGTACTTC.

Notes on this clonotype: An end of the junction differs from the germline gene, which may be a read error. The rearrangement joins TRBV4-1 to TRBJ2-7; maybe TRBD1 (6 bases). The CDR3 is 14 residues long. CDR1 is MGHRA and CDR2 is YSYEKL in the germline V gene. Written as DNA, the CDR3 is TGCGCCAGCAGCCAAGGAGGGGGTTATGAAGAGCAATACTTC. It codes for CASSQGGGYEEQYF.

With regard to this clonotype: Given the absence of the conserved phenylalanine or tryptophan at the CDR3 end, a read error is likely. The DNA is omitted, as the CDR3 cannot be located on it reliably, and the CDR3 follows TCRdb's listing. The rearrangement uses TRBV29-1 and TRBJ2-7; TRBD1, as called in the table, went unchecked against the DNA. The CDR3 has 11 amino acids, counting both end residues. Per the germline V gene, CDR1 is SQVTM and CDR2 is ANQGSEA. CDR3: CSVVVGNEQYL.

Points on this clonotype: A junction end diverges from the germline sequence, so it may reflect a read error. Here the CDR3 DNA reads TGTGACAGCAACTTAGGGACATCAGATAAACGTTTCTTT. This translates into CDSNLGTSDKRFF. This chain uses TRBV11-2 with TRBJ1-1, with a weak D call TRBD1 (6 bases). This CDR3 is built from 13 residues. Germline CDR1 reads SGHAT; CDR2 reads FQNNGV.

As to this clonotype: The CDR3 does not close with the conserved phenylalanine or tryptophan, likely indicating a read error. The chain combines TRBV6-5 with TRBJ1-1; D remains ambiguous. CDR3 length: 13 residues. Germline CDR1 reads MNHEY; CDR2 reads SVGAGI. The CDR3 DNA follows: TGTGCCAGGAGTTACGAGGCGATCACTGAAGCTTTCTCT. It encodes CARSYEAITEAFS.

In its sample, this clonotype was seen a few times. The junction and the germline gene differ at one end; a read error may be behind it. The rearrangement joins TRBV29-1 to TRBJ1-2; D remains unclear. Germline assignment: CDR1 SQVTM and CDR2 ANQGSEA. The CDR3 has 11 amino acids. Written as DNA, the CDR3 is TGCGGCGTTGAGGTAGCTTATGGCTACACCTTC. Translation gives CGVEVAYGYTF.